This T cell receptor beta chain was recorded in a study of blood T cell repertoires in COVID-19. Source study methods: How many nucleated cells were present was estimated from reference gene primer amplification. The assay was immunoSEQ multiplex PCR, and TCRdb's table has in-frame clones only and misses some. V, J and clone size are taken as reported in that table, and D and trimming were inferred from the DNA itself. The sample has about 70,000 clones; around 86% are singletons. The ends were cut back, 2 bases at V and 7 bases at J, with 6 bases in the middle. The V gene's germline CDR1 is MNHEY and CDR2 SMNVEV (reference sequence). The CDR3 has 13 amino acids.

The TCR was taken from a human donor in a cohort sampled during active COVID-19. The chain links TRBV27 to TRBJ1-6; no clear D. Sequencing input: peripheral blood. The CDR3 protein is CASSLPGNSPLHF. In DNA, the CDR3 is TGTGCCAGCAGTTTACCGGGGAATTCACCCCTCCACTTT.